The rows below give T cell receptor beta chains drawn from one sample of a study of preoperative IRX-2 immunotherapy in early breast cancer. Produced via immunoSEQ multiplex PCR; TCRdb's table is partial and in-frame only. Of approximately 24,000 clones listed, 75% to 90% are singletons. Sequencing was performed on tumor tissue, taken after IRX-2 immunotherapy. The receptors originated from a human donor with breast cancer. Each CDR3 is given with its conserved first and last residue. A D gene is named only where the DNA matches it firmly. Expanded clones get a size class; other rows say once, few or many, or leave the size out.

size: .
J: TRBJ2-5
V: TRBV6-1
D: .
length: 14
CDR3: CASSDGQSQETQYF
DNA: TGTGCCAGCAGTGATGGGCAGTCTCAAGAGACCCAGTACTTC

size: once
J: TRBJ2-3
V: TRBV5-6
D: TRBD1
length: 17
CDR3: CASSLVEGAWGTDTQYF
DNA: TGTGCCAGCAGCTTGGTCGAGGGGGCTTGGGGCACAGATACGCAGTATTTT

size: .
J: TRBJ2-5
V: TRBV19
D: TRBD2
length: 17
CDR3: CASSSRLAGVLQETQYF
DNA: TGTGCCAGTAGTTCTAGACTAGCGGGGGTCCTCCAAGAGACCCAGTACTTC

size: .
J: TRBJ2-7
V: TRBV4-1
D: TRBD2
length: 17
CDR3: CASSQVDMGLAYGEQYF
DNA: TGCGCCAGCAGCCAAGTGGATATGGGACTAGCCTACGGGGAGCAGTACTTC

size: .
J: TRBJ1-1
V: TRBV11-3
D: TRBD1
length: 14
CDR3: CASSETGDRTEAFF
DNA: TGTGCCAGCAGCGAGACAGGGGATCGCACTGAAGCTTTCTTT

size: .
J: TRBJ1-5
V: TRBV4-2
D: .
length: 16
CDR3: CASSPEGLRNQEPQHF
DNA: TGTGCCAGCAGCCCAGAGGGGTTGAGGAATCAGGAACCCCAGCATTTT

size: .
J: TRBJ2-7
V: TRBV5-1
D: TRBD1
length: 13
CDR3: CASSLETGPEQYF
DNA: TGCGCCAGCAGCTTGGAGACAGGGCCCGAGCAGTACTTC

size: .
J: TRBJ1-1
V: TRBV7-2
D: .
length: 16
CDR3: CASSSLRGPRGTEAFF
DNA: TGTGCCAGCAGCTCCCTGAGAGGCCCTAGGGGGACTGAAGCTTTCTTT

size: once
J: TRBJ1-4
V: TRBV4-3
D: TRBD1
length: 14
CDR3: CASSHSDRAEKLFF
DNA: TGCGCCAGCAGCCACTCGGACAGGGCTGAAAAACTGTTTTTT

size: .
J: TRBJ2-1
V: TRBV7-2
D: .
length: 12
CDR3: CASSSQGWEQFF
DNA: TGTGCCAGCAGCTCCCAGGGTTGGGAGCAGTTCTTC

size: .
J: TRBJ2-3
V: TRBV5-4
D: .
length: 15
CDR3: CASSLDGGRTDTQYF
DNA: TGTGCCAGCAGCTTGGACGGGGGCCGCACAGATACGCAGTATTTT

size: .
J: TRBJ2-3
V: TRBV5-1
D: TRBD1
length: 14
CDR3: CASSPGTGGDTQYF
DNA: TGCGCCAGCAGCCCCGGGACAGGGGGGGATACGCAGTATTTT

size: .
J: TRBJ2-2
V: TRBV6-1
D: .
length: 15
CDR3: CASTLDGVGTGELFF
DNA: TGTGCCAGCACTCTGGACGGCGTAGGGACCGGGGAGCTGTTTTTT

size: .
J: TRBJ2-7
V: TRBV20-1
D: .
length: 11
CDR3: CSASPGDEQYF
DNA: TGCAGTGCTAGCCCGGGGGACGAGCAGTACTTC

size: .
J: TRBJ2-1
V: TRBV18
D: .
length: 13
CDR3: CASSLRGGDEQFF
DNA: TGTGCCAGCTCACTTAGGGGAGGTGATGAGCAGTTCTTC

size: .
J: TRBJ2-7
V: TRBV5-4
D: TRBD1
length: 14
CDR3: CASSTRTGGREQYF
DNA: TGTGCCAGCAGCACGCGGACAGGGGGGAGAGAGCAGTACTTC

size: .
J: TRBJ2-7
V: TRBV7-2
D: .
length: 15
CDR3: CASSLSTGIFYEQYF
DNA: TGTGCCAGCAGCTTATCTACAGGGATTTTCTACGAGCAGTACTTC

size: .
J: TRBJ1-4
V: TRBV6-9
D: .
length: 17
CDR3: CASSYSLRTGFDEKLFF
DNA: TGTGCCAGCAGTTATTCGCTCCGCACAGGGTTTGATGAAAAACTGTTTTTT

size: .
J: TRBJ2-2
V: TRBV7-2
D: TRBD2
length: 14
CDR3: CASSPGLGSGELFF
DNA: TGTGCCAGCAGCCCGGGACTAGGATCCGGGGAGCTGTTTTTT

size: .
J: TRBJ2-1
V: TRBV19
D: .
length: 13
CDR3: CASSFLFGNEQFF
DNA: TGTGCCAGTAGTTTCCTCTTTGGGAATGAGCAGTTCTTC

size: .
J: TRBJ1-5
V: TRBV7-9
D: .
length: 14
CDR3: CASSLLGSNQPQHF
DNA: TGTGCCAGCAGCTTACTGGGTTCTAATCAGCCCCAGCATTTT

size: .
J: TRBJ2-5
V: TRBV5-4
D: .
length: 14
CDR3: CASSRGQGKETQYF
DNA: TGTGCCAGCAGCCGTGGCCAGGGCAAAGAGACCCAGTACTTC